The rows below give T cell receptor beta chains drawn from one sample of a study of blood T cell repertoires in COVID-19. Sequenced by immunoSEQ multiplex PCR; TCRdb stores in-frame clones only, minus some. The profile shows about 210,000 clones, roughly 90% of them singletons. The material sequenced was peripheral blood. These receptors all come from a woman in her forties with acute or convalescent COVID-19. CDR3s include the opening cysteine and the closing phenylalanine or tryptophan.

V	CDR3
TRBV5-5	CASSLTVVVNTEAFF
TRBV6-6	CASSHPGTGSDTQYF
TRBV6-5	CASSPGQGFYGYTF
TRBV20-1	CSASTIYGYTF
TRBV19	CASWTGRVTGELFF
TRBV27	CASSPDRDHYGYTF
TRBV5-1	CASSYLTGGTTEAFF
TRBV5-1	CASSLGAGWELFF
TRBV19	CASSRQANSNQPQHF
TRBV5-1	CASRLLAGGPDTQYF
TRBV9	CASSTPGLAGGGTDTQYF
TRBV6-5	CASRDGTGVEQFF
TRBV2	CASSGPGWSQPQHF
TRBV19	CASSILGGTGWLETEAFF
TRBV24-1	CATSDWGSRSDTQYF
TRBV3-1/TRBV3-2	CASSRGGARIYSPLHF
TRBV7-2	CASSLFLAGTKETQYF